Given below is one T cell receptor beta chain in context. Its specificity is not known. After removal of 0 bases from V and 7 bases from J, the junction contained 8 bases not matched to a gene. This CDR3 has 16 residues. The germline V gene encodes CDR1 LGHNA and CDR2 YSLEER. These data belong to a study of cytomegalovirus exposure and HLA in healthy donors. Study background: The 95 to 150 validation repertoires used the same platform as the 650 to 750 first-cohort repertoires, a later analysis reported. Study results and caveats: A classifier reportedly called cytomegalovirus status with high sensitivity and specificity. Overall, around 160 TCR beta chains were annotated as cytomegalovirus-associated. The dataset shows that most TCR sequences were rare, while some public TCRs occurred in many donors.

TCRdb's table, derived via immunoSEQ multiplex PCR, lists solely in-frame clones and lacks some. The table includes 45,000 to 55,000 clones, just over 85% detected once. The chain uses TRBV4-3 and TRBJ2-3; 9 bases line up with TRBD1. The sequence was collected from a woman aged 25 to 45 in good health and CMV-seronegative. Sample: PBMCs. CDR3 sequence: CASSQDQGTGLYTQYF. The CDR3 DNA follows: TGCGCCAGCAGCCAAGATCAAGGGACAGGGCTTTATACGCAGTATTTT.